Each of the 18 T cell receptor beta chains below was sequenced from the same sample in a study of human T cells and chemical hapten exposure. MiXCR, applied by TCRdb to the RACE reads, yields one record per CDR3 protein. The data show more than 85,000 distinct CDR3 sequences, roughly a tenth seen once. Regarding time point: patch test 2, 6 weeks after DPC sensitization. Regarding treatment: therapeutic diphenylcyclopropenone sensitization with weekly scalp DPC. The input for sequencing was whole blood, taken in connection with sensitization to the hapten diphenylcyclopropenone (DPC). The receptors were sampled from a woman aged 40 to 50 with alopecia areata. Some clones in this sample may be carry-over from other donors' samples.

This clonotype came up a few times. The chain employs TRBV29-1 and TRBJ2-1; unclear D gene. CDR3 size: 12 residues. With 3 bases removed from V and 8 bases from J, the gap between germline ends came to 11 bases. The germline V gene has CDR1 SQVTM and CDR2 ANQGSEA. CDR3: CSVDLAGDEQFF. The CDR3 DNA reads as TGCAGCGTTGATTTGGCCGGAGATGAGCAGTTCTTC.

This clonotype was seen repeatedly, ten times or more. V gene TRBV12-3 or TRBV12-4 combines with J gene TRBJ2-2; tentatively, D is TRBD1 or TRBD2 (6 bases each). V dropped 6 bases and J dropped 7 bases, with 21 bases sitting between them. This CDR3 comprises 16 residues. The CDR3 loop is CASSEWGARKDGELFF. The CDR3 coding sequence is TGTGCCAGCAGCGAATGGGGGGCGAGGAAGGACGGGGAGCTGTTTTTT.

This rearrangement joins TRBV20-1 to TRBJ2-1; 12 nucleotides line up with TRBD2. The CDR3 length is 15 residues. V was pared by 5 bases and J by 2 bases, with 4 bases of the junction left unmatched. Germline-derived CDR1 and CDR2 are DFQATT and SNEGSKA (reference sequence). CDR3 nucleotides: TGCAGTGCTCCCCGACTAGCGGGGGCCTACAATGAGCAGTTCTTC. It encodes CSAPRLAGAYNEQFF.

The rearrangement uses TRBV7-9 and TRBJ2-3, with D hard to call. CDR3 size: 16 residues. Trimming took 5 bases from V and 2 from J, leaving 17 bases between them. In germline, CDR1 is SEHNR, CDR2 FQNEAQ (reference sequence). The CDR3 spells CASSPVNALPTDTQYF. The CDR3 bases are TGTGCCAGCAGCCCGGTAAACGCCCTCCCCACAGATACGCAGTATTTT.

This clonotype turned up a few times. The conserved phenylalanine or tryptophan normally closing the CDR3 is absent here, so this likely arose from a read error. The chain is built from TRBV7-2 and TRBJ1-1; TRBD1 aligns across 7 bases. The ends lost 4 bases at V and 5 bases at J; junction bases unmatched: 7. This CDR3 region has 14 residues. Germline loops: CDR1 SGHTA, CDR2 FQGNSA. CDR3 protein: CASSSQTGSTEAFS. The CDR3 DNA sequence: TGTGCCAGCAGCTCCCAGACAGGGAGTACTGAAGCTTTCTCT.

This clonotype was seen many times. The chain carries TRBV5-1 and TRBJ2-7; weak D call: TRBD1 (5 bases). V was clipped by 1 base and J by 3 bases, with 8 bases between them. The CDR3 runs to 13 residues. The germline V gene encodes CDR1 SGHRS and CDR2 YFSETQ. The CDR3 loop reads CASSLQGLYEQYF. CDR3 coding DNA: TGCGCCAGCAGCTTGCAGGGCCTCTACGAGCAGTACTTC.

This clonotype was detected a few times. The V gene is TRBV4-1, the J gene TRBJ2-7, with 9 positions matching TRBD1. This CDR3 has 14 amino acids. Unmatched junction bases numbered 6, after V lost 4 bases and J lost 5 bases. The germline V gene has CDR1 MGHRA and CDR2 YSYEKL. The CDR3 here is CASSRDRVFHEQYF. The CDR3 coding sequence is TGCGCCAGCAGCCGGGACAGGGTTTTTCACGAGCAGTACTTC.

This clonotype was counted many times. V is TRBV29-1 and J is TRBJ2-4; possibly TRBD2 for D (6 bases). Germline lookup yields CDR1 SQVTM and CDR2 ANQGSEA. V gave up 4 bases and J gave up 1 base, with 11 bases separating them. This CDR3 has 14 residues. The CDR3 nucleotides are TGCAGCGTTGGGGACCGGGGGGCCAAAAACATTCAGTACTTC. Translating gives CSVGDRGAKNIQYF.

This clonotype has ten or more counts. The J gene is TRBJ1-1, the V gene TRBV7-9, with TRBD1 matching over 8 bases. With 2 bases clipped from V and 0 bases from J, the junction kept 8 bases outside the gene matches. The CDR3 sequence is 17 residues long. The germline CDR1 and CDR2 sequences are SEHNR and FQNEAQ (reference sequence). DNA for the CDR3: TGTGCCAGCAGCTTACCCCGACAGGGGCTGATGAACACTGAAGCTTTCTTT. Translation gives CASSLPRQGLMNTEAFF.

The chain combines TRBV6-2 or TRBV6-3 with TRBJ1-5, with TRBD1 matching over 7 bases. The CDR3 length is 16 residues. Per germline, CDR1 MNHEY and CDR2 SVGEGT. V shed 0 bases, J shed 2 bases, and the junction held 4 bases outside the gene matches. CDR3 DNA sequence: TGTGCCAGCAGTTACTCCTCCGGGACAGGCAATCAGCCCCAGCATTTT. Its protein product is CASSYSSGTGNQPQHF.

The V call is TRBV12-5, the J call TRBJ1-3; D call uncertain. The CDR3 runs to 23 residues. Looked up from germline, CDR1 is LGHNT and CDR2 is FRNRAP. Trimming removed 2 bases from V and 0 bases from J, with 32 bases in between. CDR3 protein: CASGLFPSRRALTRPASGNTIYF. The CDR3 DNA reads TGTGCTAGTGGTTTGTTCCCATCCCGCCGGGCCCTCACGCGCCCAGCCTCTGGAAACACCATATATTTT.

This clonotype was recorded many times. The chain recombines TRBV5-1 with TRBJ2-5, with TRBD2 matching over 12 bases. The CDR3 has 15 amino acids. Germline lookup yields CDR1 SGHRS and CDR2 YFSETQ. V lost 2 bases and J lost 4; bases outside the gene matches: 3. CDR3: CASSFGLAGSETQYF. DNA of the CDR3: TGCGCCAGCAGCTTCGGACTAGCGGGGTCAGAGACCCAGTACTTC.

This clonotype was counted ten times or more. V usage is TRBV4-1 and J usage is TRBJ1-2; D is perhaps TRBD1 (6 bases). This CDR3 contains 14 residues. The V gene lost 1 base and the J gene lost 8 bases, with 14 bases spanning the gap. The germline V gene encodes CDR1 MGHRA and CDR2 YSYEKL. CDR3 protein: CASSQGGGAGGYTF. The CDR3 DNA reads TGCGCCAGCAGCCAAGGAGGGGGGGCGGGAGGCTACACCTTC.

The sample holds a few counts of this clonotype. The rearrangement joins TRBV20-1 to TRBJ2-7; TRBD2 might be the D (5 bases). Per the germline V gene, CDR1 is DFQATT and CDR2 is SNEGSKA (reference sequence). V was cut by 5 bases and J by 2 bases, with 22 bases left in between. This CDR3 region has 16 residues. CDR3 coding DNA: TGCAGTGCTGTCCCTGGGTCGGCGAGGGTTCCCTACGAGCAGTACTTC. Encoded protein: CSAVPGSARVPYEQYF.

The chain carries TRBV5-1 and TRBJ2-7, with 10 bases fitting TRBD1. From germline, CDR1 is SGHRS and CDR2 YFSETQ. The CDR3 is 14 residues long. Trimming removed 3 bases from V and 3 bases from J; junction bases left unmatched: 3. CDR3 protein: CASSSGTGVYEQYF. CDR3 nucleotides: TGCGCCAGCAGCTCCGGGACAGGGGTCTACGAGCAGTACTTC.

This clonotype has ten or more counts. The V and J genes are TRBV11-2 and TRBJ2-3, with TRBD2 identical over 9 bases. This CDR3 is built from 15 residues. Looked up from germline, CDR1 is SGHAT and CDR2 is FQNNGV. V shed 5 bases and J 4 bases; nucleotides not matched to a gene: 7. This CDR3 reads CASSPGTSHPDTQYF. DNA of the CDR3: TGTGCCAGCAGCCCCGGGACTAGCCACCCAGATACGCAGTATTTT. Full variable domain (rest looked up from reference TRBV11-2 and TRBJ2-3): EAGVAQSPRYKIIEKRQSVAFWCNPISGHATLYWYQQILGQGPKLLIQFQNNGVVDDSQLPKDRFSAERLKGVDSTLKIQPAKLEDSAVYLCASSPGTSHPDTQYFGPGTRLTVL.

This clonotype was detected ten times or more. The CDR3 loop is CASSPWDEQFF. For the CDR3, the DNA is TGTGCCAGCAGCCCTTGGGACGAGCAGTTCTTC. This chain links TRBV7-9 with TRBJ2-1, with D perhaps being TRBD1 or TRBD2 (5 bases each). From germline, CDR1 is SEHNR and CDR2 FQNEAQ (reference sequence). Deletions cut 5 bases from V and 10 bases from J, with 9 bases between. The CDR3 consists of 11 residues.

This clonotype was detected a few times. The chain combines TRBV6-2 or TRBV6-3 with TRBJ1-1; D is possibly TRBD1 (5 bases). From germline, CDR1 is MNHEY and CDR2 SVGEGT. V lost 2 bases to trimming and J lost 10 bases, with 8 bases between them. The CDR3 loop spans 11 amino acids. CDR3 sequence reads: CASSYAQGAFF. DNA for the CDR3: TGTGCCAGCAGTTACGCTCAGGGAGCTTTCTTT.